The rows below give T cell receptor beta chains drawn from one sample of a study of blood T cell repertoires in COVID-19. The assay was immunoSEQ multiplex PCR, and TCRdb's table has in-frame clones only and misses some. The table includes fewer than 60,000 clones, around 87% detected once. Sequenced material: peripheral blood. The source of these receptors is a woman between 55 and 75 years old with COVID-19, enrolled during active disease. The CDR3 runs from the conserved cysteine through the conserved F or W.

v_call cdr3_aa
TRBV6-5 CASIRQVANEQFF
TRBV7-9 CASSRRTGTSVEQYF
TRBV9 CASSVGDRWDQPQHF
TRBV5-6 CASSLTHGGSGNTIYF
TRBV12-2 CASRSQWFAPGSTRTEAFF
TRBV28 CASSFSRVANTEAFF
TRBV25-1 CASSEWGTGGYGETQYF
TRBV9 CASSVGASGSNEQFF
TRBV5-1 CASNPGTGMGVFAFF
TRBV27 CASRPGQVGGYTF
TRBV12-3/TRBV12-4 CASSFGTGLWF
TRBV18 CASSQDYNEQFF
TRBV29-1 CSVRLAGGTYNEQFF
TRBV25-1 CASRGQGALSRTF
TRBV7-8 CASRHGQANTEAFF
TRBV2 CASSERRQFNQPQHF
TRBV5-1 CASSLVLAASSYNEQFF
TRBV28 CASRVGGTADTQYF
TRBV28 CASTRGQGFDEQYF
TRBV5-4 CASSSGQSSYNEQFF
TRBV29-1 CSVTVGSNQPQHF
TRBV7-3 CASSATAQGMGGYTF
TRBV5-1 CASRGQGGNTEAFF
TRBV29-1 CSVATGLARYNEQFF
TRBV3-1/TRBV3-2 CASSPQGSGATIYF
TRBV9 CASTVGGYGYTF
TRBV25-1 CASSEWGQGPPGEQYF
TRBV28 CASSLLGGSTYEQYF
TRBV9 CASSQTTRGGYTF
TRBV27 CASRRRQADNSPLHF
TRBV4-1 CASSPWTEGANTEAFF
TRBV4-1 CASSRPGQGDYGYTF
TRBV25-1 CASSEIRAGNEQFF
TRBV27 CASSPMGQQVGEQYF
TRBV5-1 CASSLKTGGDTQYF
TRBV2 CASRIGSGSTDTQYF
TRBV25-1 CASRTGNQPQHF
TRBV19 CASSIRGRAPYNEQFF
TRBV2 CASSGGTLNYGYTF
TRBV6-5 CAGRDRVDTEAFF
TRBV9 CASSVGRQGAAGNTIYF
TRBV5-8 CASSSGQPSRNTEAFF
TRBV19 CASRGDGYTF
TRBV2 CASRIQGGPYEQYF
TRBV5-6 CASSLDLFGYTF
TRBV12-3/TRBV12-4 CASSPGGVRPQHF
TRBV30 CAWSVLGTGGSPLHF
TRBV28 CASIRGAGYGYTF
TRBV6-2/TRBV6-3 CASSLSGRSPYGYEQYF
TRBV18 CASSPQPGQGRTGYTF
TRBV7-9 CASSLGGGGAGYTF
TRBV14 CASSQDTGPYYEQYF